These 31 T cell receptor beta chains share one sample of origin, sequenced in a study of vaccination and CD4 T cells after COVID-19. Cultured CD4+ T-cell DNA underwent Oncomine TCR Beta short-read sequencing. TCRdb re-analysed the PCR reads in MiXCR, keeping a single row per CDR3 protein. The data contain about 30,000 distinct CDR3 sequences, over 30% of them singletons. No antigen has been identified for these receptors. Time point given: late sampling 161 to 241 days after vaccination in a few convalescent patients. Treatment indicated: approximately nine-day PBMC culture with coronavirus spike peptide pools or control peptides (ViraFEST assay). The sample was CD4+ T cells from blood, cultured in vitro, taken about 7 months after SARS-CoV-2 vaccination. These receptors were obtained from a human donor who had recovered from COVID-19.

The chain is built from TRBV7-2 and TRBJ2-2; D gene ambiguous. Per the germline V gene, CDR1 is SGHTA and CDR2 is FQGNSA. The CDR3 sequence is 14 residues long. Trimming pared 2 bases from V and 4 bases from J, leaving 8 bases between. CDR3 protein: CASSLWGGTGELFF. The CDR3 DNA sequence: TGTGCCAGCAGCTTATGGGGTGGCACCGGGGAGCTGTTTTTT.

This clonotype was observed a single time. This rearrangement joins TRBV4-2 to TRBJ1-5; tentative D call: TRBD1 (5 bases). CDR3 length equals 15 residues. The germline CDR1 and CDR2 sequences are LGHNA and YNFKEQ. V dropped 0 bases and J dropped 6 bases, with 12 bases sitting between them. CDR3 bases: TGTGCCAGCAGCCAAGATCCTGGGGGAAGTCAGCCCCAGCATTTT. Protein sequence: CASSQDPGGSQPQHF.

This clonotype was recorded once. The V call is TRBV5-5, the J call TRBJ2-1; 9 positions agree with TRBD1. CDR1 is SGHKS, CDR2 YYEKEE, per germline (reference sequence). This CDR3 has 15 amino acids. V dropped 4 bases and J dropped 4; count of bases not matched to a gene: 6. This CDR3 reads CASSPGTGLYNEQFF. DNA for the CDR3: TGTGCCAGCAGCCCCGGGACAGGGCTTTACAATGAGCAGTTCTTC.

The chain links TRBV20-1 to TRBJ2-5, with D possibly TRBD2 on 6 matching bases. This CDR3 has 12 amino acids. Germline CDR1 is DFQATT and CDR2 is SNEGSKA (reference sequence). The ends were cut back, 1 base at V and 3 bases at J, with 6 bases in the middle. The CDR3 spells CSARAGEETQYF. The CDR3 DNA reads as TGCAGTGCTAGAGCGGGGGAAGAGACCCAGTACTTC.

The rearrangement uses TRBV29-1 and TRBJ2-7; 8 bases agree with TRBD2. CDR1 is SQVTM, CDR2 ANQGSEA, per germline. J gave up 4 bases and V 4 bases, and 6 bases lay outside the gene matches. This CDR3 has 13 residues. The CDR3 bases are TGCAGCGTTGTTTTAGCGGGACATTACGAGCAGTACTTC. This gives the protein CSVVLAGHYEQYF.

This clonotype appeared a few times. The chain is built from TRBV11-3 and TRBJ2-5; no reliable D call. V was shortened by 2 bases and J by 0 bases, with 7 bases between the two germline ends. Germline V gene lookup returns CDR1 SGHNT and CDR2 YENEEA. The CDR3 runs to 14 residues. CDR3 region: CASSLRGNQETQYF. The DNA for the CDR3 is TGTGCCAGCAGCTTAAGAGGAAACCAAGAGACCCAGTACTTC.

The genes are TRBV20-1 and TRBJ1-4; no definite D call. V was shortened by 0 bases and J by 0 bases, with 8 bases between the two germline ends. CDR1 is DFQATT, CDR2 SNEGSKA, per germline (reference sequence). This CDR3 region has 15 residues. The CDR3 DNA follows: TGCAGTGCTAGAGATTCGGGGACAACTAATGAAAAACTGTTTTTT. Translated, it gives CSARDSGTTNEKLFF.

Within the sample, this clonotype is medium-sized (0.01 to 0.1%). The CDR3 reads CASSIRGGRETQYF. Written as DNA, the CDR3 is TGTGCCAGCAGCATTAGGGGAGGGCGGGAGACCCAGTACTTC. V gene TRBV7-2 combines with J gene TRBJ2-5; 7 bases match TRBD2. The germline V gene encodes CDR1 SGHTA and CDR2 FQGNSA. Trimming removed 5 bases from V and 5 bases from J; junction bases left unmatched: 8. The CDR3 length is 14 residues. Full variable domain (rest looked up from reference TRBV7-2 and TRBJ2-5): GAGVSQSPSNKVTEKGKDVELRCDPISGHTALYWYRQSLGQGLEFLIYFQGNSAPDKSGLPSDRFSAERTGGSVSTLTIQRTQQEDSAVYLCASSIRGGRETQYFGPGTRLLVL.

The rearrangement uses TRBV28 and TRBJ2-7; either TRBD1 or TRBD2 may supply D (5 bases each). Trimming shortened V by 5 bases and J by 3 bases, and 14 bases separated the two germline ends. The CDR3 has 14 amino acids. Germline CDR1 MDHEN, CDR2 SYDVKM. The CDR3 DNA is TGTGCCAGCAGTCTGTACCGGGACCTCTACGAGCAGTACTTC. Translated: CASSLYRDLYEQYF.

This chain links TRBV20-1 with TRBJ1-5; D unclear. This CDR3 comprises 16 residues. Germline assignment: CDR1 DFQATT and CDR2 SNEGSKA (reference sequence). V shed 2 bases and J shed 0 bases, with 14 bases lying between them. CDR3 region: CSARTLADISNQPQHF. DNA of the CDR3: TGCAGTGCTAGAACCCTCGCAGATATTAGCAATCAGCCCCAGCATTTT.

The chain has TRBV12-3 or TRBV12-4 and TRBJ2-2, with 8 positions matching TRBD2. V shed 8 bases, J shed 2 bases, and the junction held 7 bases outside the gene matches. The CDR3 totals 15 residues. This CDR3 reads CASAPREGNTGELFF. CDR3 DNA sequence: TGTGCCAGCGCCCCCCGGGAGGGCAACACCGGGGAGCTGTTTTTT.

The V and J genes are TRBV28 and TRBJ2-1; weak D call: TRBD2 (6 bases). The CDR3 extends over 12 amino acids. The germline V gene has CDR1 MDHEN and CDR2 SYDVKM. Between the trimmed V and J ends, which lost 3 bases and 11 bases, there was a span of 11 bases. CDR3 sequence: CASSFTAGQQFF. The CDR3 DNA reads TGTGCCAGCAGTTTCACCGCGGGACAGCAGTTCTTC.

The J gene is TRBJ2-1, the V gene TRBV29-1; D not resolved. The germline CDR1 and CDR2 sequences are SQVTM and ANQGSEA. The CDR3 has 12 residues. The V end lost 5 bases, the J end lost 1 base, and 6 bases lay between the germline ends. The CDR3 bases are TGCAGCGTTCTGACTTCCTACAATGAGCAGTTCTTC. Translating it yields CSVLTSYNEQFF.

V gene TRBV6-1 combines with J gene TRBJ1-1; D is uncertain. Trimming left V 6 bases short and J 0 bases short, with 8 bases between. The CDR3 consists of 13 residues. Germline loops: CDR1 MNHNS, CDR2 SASEGT. CDR3 coding DNA: TGTGCCAGCAGCCGAGGACTGAACACTGAAGCTTTCTTT. This sequence encodes CASSRGLNTEAFF.

The gene calls are TRBV9 and TRBJ2-2; D remains unclear. Trimming stripped 3 bases from V and 6 bases from J, with 18 bases between. Germline V lookup: CDR1 SGDLS, CDR2 YYNGEE. The CDR3 is 16 residues long. The CDR3 is CASSGLISSPAGELFF. The CDR3 nucleotides read TGTGCCAGCAGCGGACTCATATCCTCGCCCGCCGGGGAGCTGTTTTTT.

The V and J genes are TRBV19 and TRBJ1-5; D is ambiguous. V dropped 3 bases and J dropped 7 bases, with 13 bases sitting between them. Germline lookup yields CDR1 LNHDA and CDR2 SQIVND (reference sequence). CDR3 length equals 14 residues. CDR3 DNA sequence: TGTGCCAGTAGTATGGCAGGAGGGTACCAGCCCCAGCATTTT. Translated, it gives CASSMAGGYQPQHF.

This clonotype has only a few counts. The chain links TRBV27 to TRBJ2-7, with 7 bases matching TRBD1. The germline CDR1 and CDR2 sequences are MNHEY and SMNVEV (reference sequence). The ends lost 5 bases at V and 9 bases at J; junction bases unmatched: 7. The CDR3 spans 12 residues. The chain's CDR3 is CASSTRGPPQYF. For the CDR3, the DNA is TGTGCCAGCAGTACTAGGGGGCCTCCGCAGTACTTC.

The sample holds a few counts of this clonotype. The rearrangement uses TRBV7-2 and TRBJ2-3; D is ambiguous. V shed 5 bases and J shed 2 bases, with 14 bases lying between them. CDR1 and CDR2 (germline): SGHTA, FQGNSA. This CDR3 is 15 amino acids long. CDR3 DNA sequence: TGTGCCAGCAGCCCCGGTTGGGGTATCACAGATACGCAGTATTTT. Translated: CASSPGWGITDTQYF.

The gene calls are TRBV6-5 and TRBJ2-3; TRBD2 matches 11 bases. Trimming removed 2 bases from V and 9 bases from J; junction bases left unmatched: 10. The CDR3 length is 16 residues. Germline lookup yields CDR1 MNHEY and CDR2 SVGAGI. CDR3: CASSYDGLAGGGTQYF. CDR3 bases: TGTGCCAGCAGTTACGATGGGCTAGCGGGAGGAGGCACGCAGTATTTT.

V is TRBV4-1 and J is TRBJ2-7; 9 bases are shared with TRBD2. The trim removed 0 bases at V and 3 bases at J, leaving 12 bases unmatched. The germline V gene encodes CDR1 MGHRA and CDR2 YSYEKL. CDR3 length: 18 amino acids. The CDR3 nucleotides read TGCGCCAGCAGCCAAGATCCTCTGGGCACTAGCGGGTTCTACGAGCAGTACTTC. The encoded protein is CASSQDPLGTSGFYEQYF.

The chain links TRBV6-5 to TRBJ2-4, with 9 bases fitting TRBD1. Germline assignment: CDR1 MNHEY and CDR2 SVGAGI. Unmatched junction bases numbered 2, after V lost 2 bases and J lost 0 bases. This CDR3 is built from 16 residues. The CDR3 DNA sequence: TGTGCCAGCAGTTACGGACAGGGGCTAGCCAAAAACATTCAGTACTTC. This encodes CASSYGQGLAKNIQYF.

Here the CDR3 reads CAWSVRGEAFF. CDR3 sequence (DNA): TGTGCCTGGAGTGTACGAGGGGAAGCTTTCTTT. The chain recombines TRBV30 with TRBJ1-1, with D unclear. The V gene's germline CDR1 is GTSNPN and CDR2 SVGIG (reference sequence). This CDR3 has 11 amino acids. Trimming left V 0 bases short and J 8 bases short, with 7 bases between.

This clonotype was detected only a few times. This chain links TRBV20-1 with TRBJ2-7; perhaps D is TRBD1 or TRBD2 (5 bases each). The V end was cut by 0 bases, the J end by 6 bases, with 15 bases between. This CDR3 spans 14 amino acids. Germline CDR1 is DFQATT and CDR2 is SNEGSKA (reference sequence). The CDR3 sequence: CSARDWGTRGEQYF. The CDR3, as DNA: TGCAGTGCTAGAGATTGGGGCACTAGGGGCGAGCAGTACTTC.

The chain combines TRBV6-4 with TRBJ1-1; 9 positions match TRBD1. Trimming removed 6 bases from V and 5 bases from J; junction bases left unmatched: 7. CDR3 length: 14 amino acids. Germline-derived CDR1 and CDR2 are MRHNA and SNTAGT. The CDR3 nucleotides are TGTGCCAGCAGCCCGACAGGGGGGCGGACTGAAGCTTTCTTT. This encodes CASSPTGGRTEAFF.

The chain carries TRBV20-1 and TRBJ1-1; the D is unclear. The CDR3 is made up of 15 amino acids. Between the trimmed V and J ends, which lost 3 bases and 1 base, there was a span of 15 bases. Germline values: CDR1 DFQATT, CDR2 SNEGSKA (reference sequence). CDR3 nucleotide sequence: TGCAGTGCTAGTTTCGTGGGCAGCTGGAACACTGAAGCTTTCTTT. Translation: CSASFVGSWNTEAFF.

The chain recombines TRBV19 with TRBJ2-6; 8 bases match TRBD1. The CDR3 extends over 17 amino acids. CDR1 and CDR2 (germline): LNHDA, SQIVND (reference sequence). Trimming removed 6 bases from V and 2 bases from J; junction bases left unmatched: 9. CDR3 sequence: CASRELDRDPGANVLTF. CDR3 DNA sequence: TGTGCCAGTAGAGAACTGGACAGGGACCCTGGGGCCAACGTCCTGACTTTC.

The chain links TRBV15 to TRBJ2-1; TRBD2 agrees at 7 bases. Germline CDR1 and CDR2: LNHNV and YYDKDF (reference sequence). This CDR3 comprises 15 residues. V lost 0 bases to trimming and J lost 10 bases; unmatched junction nucleotides: 9. The CDR3 here is CATSRDRAVGGEQFF. The DNA for the CDR3 is TGTGCCACCAGCAGAGATCGAGCAGTCGGGGGGGAGCAGTTCTTC.

The chain has TRBV7-8 and TRBJ2-7, with 7 bases that match TRBD1. This CDR3 is 15 amino acids long. CDR1 SGHVS and CDR2 FQNEAQ come from the germline V gene. The V segment lost 1 base and the J segment 1 base; nucleotides outside the gene matches: 4. The chain's CDR3 is CASSLVQGVSYEQYF. The DNA of the CDR3 is TGTGCCAGCAGCTTAGTCCAGGGGGTATCCTACGAGCAGTACTTC.

This clonotype was observed a handful of times. J is TRBJ1-5 and V is TRBV6-2 or TRBV6-3; 8 bases are shared with TRBD1. The CDR3 spans 15 residues. Germline lookup yields CDR1 MNHEY and CDR2 SVGEGT. Trimming at V came to 6 bases and at J to 4 bases, leaving 8 bases not matched to a gene. The CDR3 DNA sequence: TGTGCCAGCAGACCTACAGGGGGAACTAATCAGCCCCAGCATTTT. It encodes CASRPTGGTNQPQHF.

This clonotype appeared a few times. CDR3 bases: TGTGCCAGCCGCCGGGACCGGGGGGGAGATCAGCCCCAGCATTTT. Translating it yields CASRRDRGGDQPQHF. The rearrangement joins TRBV19 to TRBJ1-5, with D perhaps matching TRBD1 (5 bases). This CDR3 spans 15 amino acids. The germline V and J ends were trimmed by 9 bases and 5 bases, with 20 bases remaining between them. CDR1 and CDR2 (germline): LNHDA, SQIVND (reference sequence). The variable domain in full, completed from reference TRBV19 and TRBJ1-5, reads DGGITQSPKYLFRKEGQNVTLSCEQNLNHDAMYWYRQDPGQGLRLIYYSQIVNDFQKGDIAEGYSVSREKKESFPLTVTSAQKNPTAFYLCASRRDRGGDQPQHFGDGTRLSIL.

V is TRBV20-1 and J is TRBJ2-1; TRBD2 is a possible D gene (6 bases). Germline loops: CDR1 DFQATT, CDR2 SNEGSKA (reference sequence). CDR3 size: 14 residues. V was cut by 1 base and J by 7 bases, with 14 bases left in between. The CDR3 DNA is TGCAGTGCTAGAGTTTCAGGCCGGGGGAATGAGCAGTTCTTC. It is translated as CSARVSGRGNEQFF.